This entry lists 4 T cell receptor beta chains sequenced from one sample in a study of CD4 T cells in relation to SARS-CoV-2 and coronaviruses. Data came from immunoSEQ multiplex PCR; TCRdb stores just in-frame clones and leaves some out. The sample has roughly 12,000 clones; roughly 80% are singletons. Unexposed donor CD4+ T cells date from 2011-2018, before the COVID-19 pandemic. Isolation of CD4+ T cells took place after 10 days in culture. For these TCRs, the target antigens are not known. Sequencing input: CD4+ T cells from PBMCs, cultured in vitro. The origin of the receptors is a human donor in good health.

The V and J genes are TRBV7-2 and TRBJ1-5; possible D gene TRBD1, 6 bases. Germline CDR1 is SGHTA and CDR2 is FQGNSA. This CDR3 region has 15 residues. The V end lost 5 bases, the J end lost 1 base, and 12 bases lay between the germline ends. CDR3 region: CASSGTGMSNQPQHF. In DNA form, the CDR3 reads TGTGCCAGCAGCGGCACAGGGATGAGCAATCAGCCCCAGCATTTT.

This chain joins TRBV7-2 and TRBJ2-1; 10 nucleotides align to TRBD2. V lost 1 base and J lost 7; bases outside the gene matches: 7. The CDR3 consists of 16 residues. Germline-derived CDR1 and CDR2 are SGHTA and FQGNSA. The CDR3 loop is CASSLDGLAGVNEQFF. CDR3 sequence (DNA): TGTGCCAGCAGCTTAGATGGCCTAGCGGGAGTAAATGAGCAGTTCTTC.

This chain links TRBV2 with TRBJ2-7; 7 bases map to TRBD1. Germline V CDR1 and CDR2: SNHLY, FYNNEI. The CDR3 loop spans 14 amino acids. Trimming took 3 bases from V and 2 from J; bases not matched to a gene: 4. The DNA of the CDR3 is TGTGCCAGCAGTGAGGACAGGACCGCCTACGAGCAGTACTTC. It yields the protein CASSEDRTAYEQYF.

This chain uses TRBV5-4 with TRBJ1-1, with a weak D call TRBD1 (6 bases). V shed 4 bases and J shed 7 bases, with 23 bases lying between them. The CDR3 has 16 residues. The germline V gene encodes CDR1 SGHNT and CDR2 YYREEE (reference sequence). The CDR3 DNA reads TGTGCCAGCAGCGCGGGAGCAAGGAGGGGGGAAGATGAAGCTTTCTTT. It yields the protein CASSAGARRGEDEAFF.